Following are 12 T cell receptor beta chains from one sample sequenced in a study of T cell repertoires in cytomegalovirus infection. TCRdb re-called the reads with MiXCR, one entry per CDR3 protein. The table has about 230,000 distinct CDR3 sequences, around 6.6% seen once. The sample was PBMCs. Source of these receptors: a human donor in good health (CMV status not recorded). Some clones in this sample may be carry-over from other donors' samples.

The chain carries TRBV30 and TRBJ2-7; D tentatively reads TRBD1 or TRBD2 (5 bases each). The CDR3 runs 13 residues. V lost 1 base and J lost 2, with 9 bases in between. The V gene's germline CDR1 is GTSNPN and CDR2 SVGIG (reference sequence). CDR3 sequence (DNA): TGTGCCTGGAGTGAAGGGACCACCTACGAGCAGTACTTC. Protein product: CAWSEGTTYEQYF.

Many counts were recorded for this clonotype. The chain links TRBV6-6 to TRBJ2-7; 9 bases match TRBD1. The CDR3 has 17 residues. The V segment lost 0 bases and the J segment 4 bases; nucleotides outside the gene matches: 10. Germline CDR1 MNHNY, CDR2 SVGAGI (reference sequence). CDR3 DNA sequence: TGTGCCAGCAGTTACTCGCAGCCGGGACAGGGATCTTACGAGCAGTACTTC. Its protein product is CASSYSQPGQGSYEQYF.

This clonotype appeared many times. The chain links TRBV20-1 to TRBJ2-1; 7 bases align to TRBD1. This CDR3 contains 15 residues. Germline CDR1 reads DFQATT; CDR2 reads SNEGSKA (reference sequence). Germline trimming cut 1 base from V and 0 bases from J; bases unmatched to any gene: 3. The CDR3 nucleotides read TGCAGTGCTAGAGTGGGACAGAGCTCCTACAATGAGCAGTTCTTC. Residues: CSARVGQSSYNEQFF.

In its sample, this clonotype was seen many times. Here the CDR3 DNA reads TGTGCCAGCAGAGGGGGGTTTCAAGAGACCCAGTACTTC. This codes for CASRGGFQETQYF. The chain has TRBV2 and TRBJ2-5; D may match TRBD1 or TRBD2 (6 bases each). CDR3 length: 13 amino acids. Between the trimmed V and J ends, which lost 6 bases and 2 bases, there was a span of 10 bases. Germline V gene data show CDR1 as SNHLY and CDR2 as FYNNEI.

This clonotype has a count of ten or more. This chain joins TRBV25-1 and TRBJ1-2; D gene unclear. CDR1 is MGHDK, CDR2 SYGVNS, per germline. The CDR3 spans 11 residues. V lost 3 bases and J lost 5, with 4 bases in between. CDR3: CASSESYGYTF. The DNA of the CDR3 is TGTGCCAGCAGTGAGTCTTATGGCTACACCTTC.

This clonotype was detected many times. This chain uses TRBV6-5 with TRBJ1-6; no reliable D call. With 2 bases removed from V and 10 bases from J, the gap between germline ends came to 9 bases. The CDR3 length is 13 residues. The germline V gene encodes CDR1 MNHEY and CDR2 SVGAGI. CDR3 sequence: CASSYKEGSPLHF. The CDR3 bases are TGTGCCAGCAGTTACAAAGAAGGCTCACCCCTCCACTTT.

This clonotype was recorded at least ten times. The chain uses TRBV5-1 and TRBJ2-5; D is unresolved. V was clipped by 0 bases and J by 1 base, with 10 bases between them. The germline gives CDR1 SGHRS, CDR2 YFSETQ. This CDR3 has 15 residues. CDR3 residues: CASSLVPRAQETQYF. The CDR3 coding sequence is TGCGCCAGCAGCTTGGTTCCTAGGGCCCAAGAGACCCAGTACTTC.

This clonotype was seen at least ten times. Germline and junction disagree at one end, which may indicate a read error. The chain carries TRBV7-2 and TRBJ2-3; no clear D gene. The CDR3 is 17 residues long. Germline loops: CDR1 SGHTA, CDR2 FQGNSA. The chain's CDR3 is CASIHDPTLSYTDRQYF. CDR3 bases: TGTGCCAGCATCCATGACCCGACCTTATCCTACACAGATAGGCAGTATTTT.

This clonotype was seen many times. V is TRBV12-3 or TRBV12-4 and J is TRBJ2-1, with D perhaps TRBD2 (7 bases). This CDR3 spans 16 amino acids. V was cut by 3 bases and J by 7 bases, with 19 bases left in between. CDR3 in amino acids: CASSFYPGRGGNEQFF. The CDR3 DNA reads TGTGCCAGCAGTTTTTATCCAGGGAGGGGGGGAAATGAGCAGTTCTTC.

This clonotype came up many times. The V call is TRBV7-9, the J call TRBJ1-1, with D perhaps TRBD1 (6 bases). The V end was cut by 7 bases, the J end by 6 bases, with 18 bases between. The CDR3 has 14 amino acids. Per the germline V gene, CDR1 is SEHNR and CDR2 is FQNEAQ (reference sequence). The CDR3 coding sequence is TGTGCCAGCAAACCGGGGGCAGAACGGCCTGAAGCTTTCTTT. Amino acids: CASKPGAERPEAFF.

The chain carries TRBV28 and TRBJ2-5; the D is unclear. Per the germline V gene, CDR1 is MDHEN and CDR2 is SYDVKM. Trimming took off 4 bases at V and 2 bases at J, with 11 bases between the two ends. CDR3 length: 14 amino acids. In nucleotides, the CDR3 is TGTGCCAGCAGTTCCCTCAGGCTACAAGAGACCCAGTACTTC. Translated, it gives CASSSLRLQETQYF.

This clonotype has a count of ten or more. The chain uses TRBV7-2 and TRBJ2-1; 7 bases match TRBD1. Germline V lookup: CDR1 SGHTA, CDR2 FQGNSA. V lost 2 bases to trimming and J lost 5 bases; unmatched junction nucleotides: 9. CDR3 size: 16 residues. The CDR3 spells CASSLYSGTANNEQFF. In DNA, the CDR3 is TGTGCCAGCAGCTTATATTCTGGGACAGCGAACAATGAGCAGTTCTTC. Based on the CDR3 plus reference TRBV7-2 and TRBJ2-1, the full variable domain is GAGVSQSPSNKVTEKGKDVELRCDPISGHTALYWYRQSLGQGLEFLIYFQGNSAPDKSGLPSDRFSAERTGGSVSTLTIQRTQQEDSAVYLCASSLYSGTANNEQFFGPGTRLTVL.